Below are 5 T cell receptor beta chains sequenced from a single sample in a study of T cell responses to AZD1222 COVID-19 vaccine (dated by TCRdb to 2020 to 2022). The library was built by means of the immunoSEQ multiplex PCR assay. TCRdb stores this immuneACCESS table with in-frame sequences only. Part of the clones is absent; in the studies checked, under half of the shortfall reflects unresolved V genes, and no reason is known for the rest. The sample table records roughly 160,000 clones; around 92% of these occur just once. The top ten constitute roughly 1% of the sample. The intended sense of this specimen's time point label: baseline before first vaccination. This sample comprised peripheral blood, obtained on day 0 of AZD1222 vaccination. The receptors here all came from an adult in good health.

This rearrangement joins TRBV15 to TRBJ1-3; D possibly corresponds to TRBD1 (6 bases). CDR1 and CDR2 from the germline V gene are LNHNV and YYDKDF (reference sequence). There are 14 residues in the CDR3. Trimming shortened V by 1 base and J by 2 bases, and 6 bases separated the two germline ends. The CDR3 DNA reads as TGTGCCACCAGCAGAGGGACAGCTGGAAACACCATATATTTT. Amino acids: CATSRGTAGNTIYF. Full variable domain (missing parts from reference TRBV15 and TRBJ1-3): DAMVIQNPRYQVTQFGKPVTLSCSQTLNHNVMYWYQQKSSQAPKLLFHYYDKDFNNEADTPDNFQSRRPNTSFCFLDIRSPGLGDTAMYLCATSRGTAGNTIYFGEGSWLTVV.

The chain is built from TRBV7-9 and TRBJ2-1; 12 bases align to TRBD2. V gave up 4 bases and J gave up 4 bases; unmatched junction bases: 5. The CDR3 loop spans 16 amino acids. Germline loops: CDR1 SEHNR, CDR2 FQNEAQ (reference sequence). The CDR3 protein is CASSYPTSGGYNEQFF. For the CDR3, the DNA is TGTGCCAGCAGCTATCCGACTAGCGGGGGTTACAATGAGCAGTTCTTC.

This sequence joins TRBV7-8 and TRBJ1-1; 8 positions agree with TRBD1. The CDR3 sequence is 14 residues long. The junction had 3 bases not matched to a gene; V was cut back by 2 bases and J by 4 bases. In germline, CDR1 is SGHVS, CDR2 FQNEAQ. CDR3 protein: CASSLRQGATEAFF. In DNA form, the CDR3 reads TGTGCCAGCAGCTTAAGGCAGGGGGCCACTGAAGCTTTCTTT.

This sequence joins TRBV6-5 and TRBJ1-1, with a weak D call TRBD1 (6 bases). CDR1 MNHEY and CDR2 SVGAGI come from the germline V gene. This CDR3 is built from 15 residues. With 8 bases removed from V and 3 bases from J, the gap between germline ends came to 19 bases. For the CDR3, the DNA is TGTGCCAGCTACAGAGCGGGACATTTCTACACTGAAGCTTTCTTT. Amino acids: CASYRAGHFYTEAFF.

DNA of the CDR3: TGTGCCAGCAGTCCACAGGGAAGTTACACTGAAGCTTTCTTT. It is translated as CASSPQGSYTEAFF. The chain joins TRBV6-2 or TRBV6-3 to TRBJ1-1; perhaps TRBD1 as D (6 bases). Germline CDR1 MNHEY, CDR2 SVGEGT. The CDR3 has 14 residues. V dropped 5 bases and J dropped 3 bases, with 13 bases sitting between them.